The 21 T cell receptor beta chains in this list originate from one sample, sequenced in a study of T cell clonality in common variable immunodeficiency. Sequenced by immunoSEQ multiplex PCR; TCRdb stores in-frame clones only, minus some. This sample has tens of thousands of clones, each found more than once. The sequenced sample was peripheral blood mononuclear cells. These receptor sequences come from a person between 18 and 69 years old in good health.

Ten or more counts support this clone. The read gets to within 3 residues of the CDR3 end, and the germline J gene fills in the rest. The V call is TRBV10-3, the J call TRBJ1-1; a weak D match, TRBD1 (6 bases). Germline V gene lookup returns CDR1 ENHRY and CDR2 SYGVKD. There are 13 residues in the CDR3. V lost 10 bases, J lost 5 bases, and 17 bases lay in between. CDR3 DNA (partial): TGTGCCACCCTGGACAGAATCGAAACTGAA. This codes for CATLDRIETE. The whole CDR3 region reads CATLDRIETEAFF.

This clone was picked up many times. The CDR3 end lies 3 residues beyond the end of the read and is filled in from the germline J gene. This rearrangement joins TRBV19 to TRBJ1-2; D is uncertain. The CDR3 runs to 14 residues. V lost 2 bases to trimming and J lost 1 base, with 8 bases between them. Germline V gives CDR1 LNHDA, CDR2 SQIVND (reference sequence). The sequenced CDR3 bases are TGTGCCAGTAGTATAAGAAACAATAACTATGGC. It codes for CASSIRNNNYG. The whole CDR3 sequence reads CASSIRNNNYGYTF.

In this sample, this clone turned up many times. The sequenced fragment ends 3 residues before the CDR3 boundary, so the rest is inferred from the germline J gene. The rearrangement links TRBV6-1 to TRBJ1-2; TRBD1 matches 7 bases. Per the germline V gene, CDR1 is MNHNS and CDR2 is SASEGT. The V segment lost 0 bases and the J segment 4 bases; nucleotides outside the gene matches: 14. The CDR3 totals 18 residues. The sequenced part of the CDR3 DNA is TGTGCCAGCAGTGAAGCGTACGGTACAGGGGTCGTCCGCTATGGC. It translates to CASSEAYGTGVVRYG. The whole CDR3 reads CASSEAYGTGVVRYGYTF.

This clone was seen ten or more times. The read is 3 residues too short to cover the CDR3 end, so that end is filled in from the germline J gene. This chain connects TRBV7-2 to TRBJ2-2; D ambiguous. The germline CDR1 and CDR2 sequences are SGHTA and FQGNSA. The ends were cut back, 0 bases at V and 6 bases at J, with 5 bases in the middle. The CDR3 loop spans 13 amino acids. The CDR3 bases that were read are TGTGCCAGCAGCTTAGCTAGGGCCGGGGAG. Its translation: CASSLARAGE. The CDR3 in full is CASSLARAGELFF.

This clone was recorded at least ten times. The sequence runs out 3 residues before the end of the CDR3; the remainder is reconstructed from the germline J gene. This chain joins TRBV20-1 and TRBJ2-3; D is unresolved. CDR3 length: 15 residues. Germline CDR1 reads DFQATT; CDR2 reads SNEGSKA (reference sequence). V lost 0 bases and J 1 base, leaving 11 bases between the germline ends. This CDR3 reads CSARDWSGRTDTQYF. The CDR3 DNA, read in part, is TGCAGTGCTAGAGATTGGTCCGGTCGCACAGATACG.

This clone was recorded a few times. This CDR3 reads CASRGEGSSYNEQFF. The covered CDR3 bases are TGTGCCAGCAGAGGCGAGGGGAGCTCCTACAATGAG. This chain connects TRBV2 to TRBJ2-1; D tentatively fits TRBD1 or TRBD2 (5 bases each). The sequenced fragment ends 3 residues before the CDR3 boundary, so the rest is inferred from the germline J gene. V dropped 6 bases and J dropped 0 bases, with 12 bases sitting between them. CDR1 and CDR2 (germline): SNHLY, FYNNEI. The CDR3 totals 15 residues.

This clone was counted only a few times. Coverage ceases 3 residues before the CDR3 finishes, and the germline J gene fills in the end. The V and J genes are TRBV18 and TRBJ2-1; the match to TRBD2 covers 13 bases. Per the germline V gene, CDR1 is KGHSH and CDR2 is LQKENI. V trimming: 4 bases; J trimming: 9 bases; junction bases outside the gene matches: 9. The CDR3 spans 16 residues. The CDR3 reads CASSRTSGRVWGEQFF. The sequenced part of the CDR3 DNA is TGTGCCAGCTCACGGACTAGCGGGAGAGTCTGGGGTGAG.

This clone was counted ten times or more. Read coverage stops 3 residues before the CDR3 terminus; the germline J gene supplies the remainder. This chain joins TRBV18 and TRBJ2-2; 8 bases align to TRBD1. V was clipped by 6 bases and J by 3 bases; unmatched bases: 6. This CDR3 spans 15 amino acids. Germline CDR1 and CDR2: KGHSH and LQKENI. The CDR3 DNA, read in part, is TGTGCCAGCTCCCTGACAGGGGTCTACACCGGGGAG. This translates into CASSLTGVYTGE. The complete CDR3 sequence is CASSLTGVYTGELFF.

There are a few counts of this clone. Sequencing ends 3 residues short of the CDR3 end; the germline J gene provides the rest. This rearrangement joins TRBV19 to TRBJ1-2, with D unclear. The CDR3 is 16 residues long. Germline V gene sequence: CDR1 LNHDA, CDR2 SQIVND (reference sequence). The CDR3 spells CASSIGLAGGDNDYTF. Incomplete CDR3 DNA: TGTGCCAGTAGTATAGGTCTAGCGGGAGGTGATAATGAC.

This clone came up many times. The read finishes 3 residues shy of the CDR3 end, and the germline J gene is used to complete it. The V call is TRBV18, the J call TRBJ2-2; 13 nucleotides match TRBD2. The CDR3 contains 19 residues. The junction had 8 bases not matched to a gene; V was cut back by 3 bases and J by 1 base. Germline CDR1 is KGHSH and CDR2 is LQKENI. The CDR3 DNA, read in part, is TGTGCCAGCTCACCTTTCGGACTAGCGGGGGCCAAGAACACCGGGGAG. Residues: CASSPFGLAGAKNTGE. The complete CDR3 reads CASSPFGLAGAKNTGELFF.

On this clone: Sequencing ends 3 residues short of the CDR3 end; the germline J gene provides the rest. The rearrangement links TRBV7-9 to TRBJ2-3; a weak D match, TRBD1 (6 bases). The CDR3 is 14 amino acids. Germline CDR1 reads SEHNR; CDR2 reads FQNEAQ (reference sequence). The CDR3 here is CASSLVGDQGTQYF. CDR3 bases read: TGTGCCAGCAGCTTAGTGGGTGACCAGGGGACG.

This clone has a count of ten or more. The CDR3 extends 3 residues past the end of the read, so its final part is completed from the germline J gene. The chain employs TRBV7-9 and TRBJ1-2; TRBD1 agrees at 7 bases. V lost 5 bases to trimming and J lost 5 bases; unmatched junction nucleotides: 8. Germline V gives CDR1 SEHNR, CDR2 FQNEAQ (reference sequence). CDR3 length: 14 amino acids. The DNA read from the CDR3 is TGTGCCAGCAGCCCTGGGACAGCTGGATATGGC. It yields the protein CASSPGTAGYG. The whole CDR3 protein reads CASSPGTAGYGYTF.

This clone was observed at least ten times. The DNA ends 3 residues before the CDR3 does, and the rest of the CDR3 is filled in from the germline J gene. V and J are TRBV7-2 and TRBJ2-2; 11 bases match TRBD2. The junction had 4 bases not matched to a gene; V was cut back by 0 bases and J by 7 bases. Germline V lookup: CDR1 SGHTA, CDR2 FQGNSA. The CDR3 runs to 16 residues. The CDR3 loop reads CASSLASGRANGELFF. CDR3 DNA (partial): TGTGCCAGCAGCTTAGCTAGCGGGAGGGCAAACGGGGAG.

This clone occurred many times. CDR3 loop: CASSLGGDSGANVLTF. Partial CDR3 DNA: TGTGCCAGCAGTTTAGGCGGCGACTCTGGGGCCAACGTC. The genes are TRBV12-3 or TRBV12-4 and TRBJ2-6; no clear D. The read halts 3 residues ahead of the CDR3 end, with the missing end drawn from the germline J gene. V lost 1 base and J 0 bases, leaving 7 bases between the germline ends. The CDR3 is 16 residues long.

This clone was seen at least ten times. The read finishes 3 residues shy of the CDR3 end, and the germline J gene is used to complete it. The V call is TRBV7-6, the J call TRBJ2-1; 8 bases are shared with TRBD1. The trim removed 5 bases at V and 6 bases at J, leaving 18 bases unmatched. Germline CDR1 is SGHVS and CDR2 is FNYEAQ. The CDR3 consists of 18 residues. CDR3 DNA (partial): TGTGCCAGCAGCGCTAGCAGAGCCGGGCAGGGGGCCGGCAATGAG. The encoded protein is CASSASRAGQGAGNE. From start to end, the CDR3 is CASSASRAGQGAGNEQFF.

This clone was recorded many times. Coverage ceases 3 residues before the CDR3 finishes, and the germline J gene fills in the end. The chain combines TRBV2 with TRBJ1-6; maybe TRBD1 (6 bases). Germline loops: CDR1 SNHLY, CDR2 FYNNEI. The CDR3 sequence is 15 residues long. V was cut by 7 bases and J by 0 bases, with 10 bases left in between. CDR3 DNA (partial): TGTGCCAGCACAGGACAGACCTCCTATAATTCACCC. Protein: CASTGQTSYNSP. The entire CDR3 is CASTGQTSYNSPLHF.

This clone was counted at least ten times. The read halts 3 residues ahead of the CDR3 end, with the missing end drawn from the germline J gene. V is TRBV2 and J is TRBJ2-7, with D perhaps TRBD2 (6 bases). CDR1 is SNHLY and CDR2 is FYNNEI in the germline V gene. With 6 bases removed from V and 1 base from J, the gap between germline ends came to 16 bases. This CDR3 comprises 15 residues. The sequenced part of the CDR3 DNA is TGTGCCAGCAGGGACCCGGGGAGGTCTTCCTACGAG. This codes for CASRDPGRSSYE. In full, the CDR3 is CASRDPGRSSYEQYF.

At least ten counts were recorded for this clone. The read gets to within 3 residues of the CDR3 end, and the germline J gene fills in the rest. The chain has TRBV20-1 and TRBJ1-2; a weak D match, TRBD1 (6 bases). This CDR3 is built from 11 residues. Germline V gives CDR1 DFQATT, CDR2 SNEGSKA (reference sequence). V lost 5 bases to trimming and J lost 6 bases, with 10 bases between them. The CDR3 loop reads CSAVGGDGYTF. The CDR3 bases that were read are TGCAGTGCTGTAGGGGGGGATGGC.

There are many counts of this clone. The read halts 3 residues ahead of the CDR3 end, with the missing end drawn from the germline J gene. V and J are TRBV2 and TRBJ2-3; 7 nucleotides match TRBD2. Germline V CDR1 and CDR2: SNHLY, FYNNEI. The CDR3 length is 12 residues. The CDR3 loop reads CASSGLLETQYF. Partial CDR3 DNA: TGTGCCAGCTCGGGACTACTTGAGACG.

This clone came up a few times. The CDR3 end lies 3 residues beyond the end of the read and is filled in from the germline J gene. V and J are TRBV6-2 or TRBV6-3 and TRBJ2-1, with 14 bases identical to TRBD2. CDR3 size: 14 residues. Germline CDR1 and CDR2: MNHEY and SVGEGT. With V trimmed by 7 bases and J by 7 bases, 3 bases remained unmatched. The CDR3 bases that were read are TGTGCCAGCACCAGGACTAGCGGGAGGAATGAG. Amino acids: CASTRTSGRNE. The entire CDR3 reads CASTRTSGRNEQFF.

This clone was seen ten or more times. The CDR3 goes on 3 residues after the read ends, and that part is filled in from the germline J gene. The rearrangement links TRBV6-2 or TRBV6-3 to TRBJ2-5; 14 bases are shared with TRBD2. The germline V gene encodes CDR1 MNHEY and CDR2 SVGEGT. CDR3 size: 17 residues. J gave up 5 bases and V 2 bases, and 7 bases lay outside the gene matches. CDR3 residues: CASSYRGLAGAWETQYF. CDR3 DNA, as far as it was read: TGTGCCAGCAGTTACAGGGGACTAGCGGGAGCCTGGGAGACC.